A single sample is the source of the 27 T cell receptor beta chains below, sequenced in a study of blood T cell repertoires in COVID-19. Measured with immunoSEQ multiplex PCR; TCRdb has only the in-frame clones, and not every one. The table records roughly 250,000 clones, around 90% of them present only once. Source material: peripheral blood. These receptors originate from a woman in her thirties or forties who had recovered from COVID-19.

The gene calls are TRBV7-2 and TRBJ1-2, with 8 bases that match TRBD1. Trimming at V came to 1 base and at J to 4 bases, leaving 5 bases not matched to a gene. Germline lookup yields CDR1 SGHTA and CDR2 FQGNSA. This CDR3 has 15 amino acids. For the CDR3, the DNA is TGTGCCAGCAGCTTAGGGCAGGGGGCAGCCTATGGCTACACCTTC. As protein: CASSLGQGAAYGYTF.

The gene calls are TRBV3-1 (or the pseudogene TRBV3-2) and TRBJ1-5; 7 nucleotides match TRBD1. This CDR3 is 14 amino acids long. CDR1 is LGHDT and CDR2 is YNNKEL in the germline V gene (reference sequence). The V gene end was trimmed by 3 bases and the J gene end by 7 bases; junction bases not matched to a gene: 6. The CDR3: CASSQGRRGQPQHF. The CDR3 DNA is TGTGCCAGCAGCCAGGGGCGCAGGGGGCAGCCCCAGCATTTT.

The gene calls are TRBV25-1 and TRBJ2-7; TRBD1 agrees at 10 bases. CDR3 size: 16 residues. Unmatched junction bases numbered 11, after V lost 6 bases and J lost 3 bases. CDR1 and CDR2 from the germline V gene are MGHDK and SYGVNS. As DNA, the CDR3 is TGTGCCAGCAGCGACACATGGGGGACAGGGGACTACGAGCAGTACTTC. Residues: CASSDTWGTGDYEQYF.

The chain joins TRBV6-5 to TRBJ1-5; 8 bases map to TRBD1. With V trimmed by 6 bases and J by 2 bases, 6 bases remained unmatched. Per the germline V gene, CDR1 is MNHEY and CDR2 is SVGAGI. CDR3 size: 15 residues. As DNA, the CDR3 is TGTGCCAGCAGCAGGACAGGGAATGGCAATCAGCCCCAGCATTTT. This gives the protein CASSRTGNGNQPQHF.

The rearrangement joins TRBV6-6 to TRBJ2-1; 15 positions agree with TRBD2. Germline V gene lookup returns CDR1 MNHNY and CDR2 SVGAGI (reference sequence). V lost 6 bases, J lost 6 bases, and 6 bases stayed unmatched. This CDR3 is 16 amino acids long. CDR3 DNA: TGTGCCAGCAGGCAACCGGGACTAGCGGGAGGCAATGAGCAGTTCTTC. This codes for CASRQPGLAGGNEQFF.

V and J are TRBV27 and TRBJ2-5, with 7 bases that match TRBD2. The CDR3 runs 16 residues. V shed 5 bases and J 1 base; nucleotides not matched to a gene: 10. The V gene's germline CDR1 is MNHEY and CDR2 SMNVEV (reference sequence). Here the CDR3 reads CASSPLGGAPQETQYF. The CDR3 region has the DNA TGTGCCAGCAGTCCCTTGGGAGGGGCCCCCCAAGAGACCCAGTACTTC.

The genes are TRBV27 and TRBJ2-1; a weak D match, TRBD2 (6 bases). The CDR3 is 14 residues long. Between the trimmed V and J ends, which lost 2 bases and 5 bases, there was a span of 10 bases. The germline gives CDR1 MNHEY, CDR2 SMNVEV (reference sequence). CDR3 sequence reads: CASSLPGTHNEQFF. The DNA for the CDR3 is TGTGCCAGCAGTTTACCCGGGACTCACAATGAGCAGTTCTTC.

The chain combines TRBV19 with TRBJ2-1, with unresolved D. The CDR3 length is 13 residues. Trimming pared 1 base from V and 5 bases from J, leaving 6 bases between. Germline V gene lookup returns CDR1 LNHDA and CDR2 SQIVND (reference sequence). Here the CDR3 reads CASSIGAHNEQFF. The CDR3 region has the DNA TGTGCCAGTAGTATAGGGGCCCACAATGAGCAGTTCTTC.

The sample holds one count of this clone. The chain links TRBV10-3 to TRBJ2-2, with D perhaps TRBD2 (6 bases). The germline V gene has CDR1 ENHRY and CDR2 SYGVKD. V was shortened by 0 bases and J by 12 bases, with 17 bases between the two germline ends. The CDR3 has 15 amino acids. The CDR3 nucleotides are TGTGCCATCAGTGAGTCGCAGGGAGGAGGAGAGAAGCTGTTTTTT. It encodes CAISESQGGGEKLFF.

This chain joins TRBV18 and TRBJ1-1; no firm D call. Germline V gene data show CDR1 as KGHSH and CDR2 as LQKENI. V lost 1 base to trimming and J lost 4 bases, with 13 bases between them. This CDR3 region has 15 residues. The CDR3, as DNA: TGTGCCAGCTCACCACTGGGCCGGCCTGTCACTGAAGCTTTCTTT. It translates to CASSPLGRPVTEAFF.

The CDR3 here is CASSRRGERAETQYF. The DNA for the CDR3 is TGTGCCAGCAGCCGGCGGGGGGAGAGGGCGGAGACCCAGTACTTC. The V gene is TRBV6-5, the J gene TRBJ2-5; 8 bases match TRBD2. The CDR3 runs to 15 residues. Germline loops: CDR1 MNHEY, CDR2 SVGAGI. With V trimmed by 6 bases and J by 5 bases, 11 bases remained unmatched.

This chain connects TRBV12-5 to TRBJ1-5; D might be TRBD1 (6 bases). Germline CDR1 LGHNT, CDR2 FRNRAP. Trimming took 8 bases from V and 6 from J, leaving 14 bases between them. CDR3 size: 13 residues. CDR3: CASQNQQGQPQHF. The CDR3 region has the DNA TGTGCTAGTCAGAATCAACAGGGTCAGCCCCAGCATTTT.

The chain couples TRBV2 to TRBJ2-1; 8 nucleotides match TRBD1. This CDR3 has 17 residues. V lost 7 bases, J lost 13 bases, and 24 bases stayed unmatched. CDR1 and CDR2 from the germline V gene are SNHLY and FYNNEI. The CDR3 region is CASTQLIGRTGRLSQFF. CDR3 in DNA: TGTGCCAGCACCCAGCTAATCGGGCGGACAGGGAGGCTTAGTCAGTTCTTC.

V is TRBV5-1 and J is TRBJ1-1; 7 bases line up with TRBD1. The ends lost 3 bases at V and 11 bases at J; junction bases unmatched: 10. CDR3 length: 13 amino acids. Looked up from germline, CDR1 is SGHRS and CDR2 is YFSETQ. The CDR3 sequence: CASSSPGQLGAFF. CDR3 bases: TGCGCCAGCAGCTCGCCGGGACAGCTCGGGGCTTTCTTT.

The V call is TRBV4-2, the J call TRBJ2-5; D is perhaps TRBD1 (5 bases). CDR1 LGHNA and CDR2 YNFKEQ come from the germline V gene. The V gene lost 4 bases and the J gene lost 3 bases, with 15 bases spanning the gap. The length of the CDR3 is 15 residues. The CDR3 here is CASSPQDRDEETQYF. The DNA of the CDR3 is TGTGCCAGCAGCCCCCAAGACAGAGACGAAGAGACCCAGTACTTC.

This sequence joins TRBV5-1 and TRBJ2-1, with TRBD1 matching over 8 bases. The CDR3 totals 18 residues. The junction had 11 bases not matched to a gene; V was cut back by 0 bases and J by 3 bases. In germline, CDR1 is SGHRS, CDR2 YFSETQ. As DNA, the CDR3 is TGCGCCAGCAGCTTGGGGACAGGGCCCTACAACCACTACAATGAGCAGTTCTTC. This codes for CASSLGTGPYNHYNEQFF.

CDR3 sequence reads: CASSIGPGQGQNTEAFF. CDR3 nucleotide sequence: TGTGCCAGTAGTATCGGCCCCGGACAGGGCCAGAACACTGAAGCTTTCTTT. V is TRBV19 and J is TRBJ1-1; TRBD1 agrees at 8 bases. With V trimmed by 3 bases and J by 1 base, 10 bases remained unmatched. The CDR3 is made up of 17 amino acids. The V gene's germline CDR1 is LNHDA and CDR2 SQIVND (reference sequence).

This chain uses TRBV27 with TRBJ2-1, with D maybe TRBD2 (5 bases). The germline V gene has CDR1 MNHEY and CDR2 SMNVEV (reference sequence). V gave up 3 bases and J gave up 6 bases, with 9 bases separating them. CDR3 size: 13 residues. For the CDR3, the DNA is TGTGCCAGCAGTTTTTCAGCGGCCAATGAGCAGTTCTTC. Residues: CASSFSAANEQFF.

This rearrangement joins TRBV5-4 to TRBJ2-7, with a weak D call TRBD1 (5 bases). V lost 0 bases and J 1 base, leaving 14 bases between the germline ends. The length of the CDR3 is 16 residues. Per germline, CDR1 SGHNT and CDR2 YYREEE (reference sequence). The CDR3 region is CASSLGSSGWSYEQYF. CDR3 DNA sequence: TGTGCCAGCAGCTTGGGATCGTCAGGGTGGTCCTACGAGCAGTACTTC. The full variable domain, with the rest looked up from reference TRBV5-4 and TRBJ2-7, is ETGVTQSPTHLIKTRGQQVTLRCSSQSGHNTVSWYQQALGQGPQFIFQYYREEENGRGNFPPRFSGLQFPNYSSELNVNALELDDSALYLCASSLGSSGWSYEQYFGPGTRLTVT.

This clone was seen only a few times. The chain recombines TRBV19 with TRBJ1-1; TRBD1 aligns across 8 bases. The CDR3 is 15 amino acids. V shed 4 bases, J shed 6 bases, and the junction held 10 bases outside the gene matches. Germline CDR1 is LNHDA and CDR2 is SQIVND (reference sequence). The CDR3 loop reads CASSTGQGFQSEAFF. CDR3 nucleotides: TGTGCCAGTAGTACCGGACAGGGCTTTCAGTCTGAAGCTTTCTTT.

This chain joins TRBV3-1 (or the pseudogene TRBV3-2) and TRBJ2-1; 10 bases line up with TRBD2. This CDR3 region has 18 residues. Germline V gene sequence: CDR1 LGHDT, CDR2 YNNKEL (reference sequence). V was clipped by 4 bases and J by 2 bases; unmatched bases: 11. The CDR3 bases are TGTGCCAGCAGCCTCGACAGGGGTCTAGCGGGAGCCTACAATGAGCAGTTCTTC. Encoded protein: CASSLDRGLAGAYNEQFF.

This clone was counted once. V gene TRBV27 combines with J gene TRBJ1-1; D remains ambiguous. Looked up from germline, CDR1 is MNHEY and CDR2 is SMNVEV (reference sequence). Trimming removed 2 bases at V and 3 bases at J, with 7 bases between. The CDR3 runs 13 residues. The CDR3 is CASSLSRHTEAFF. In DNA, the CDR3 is TGTGCCAGCAGTTTAAGCAGGCACACTGAAGCTTTCTTT.

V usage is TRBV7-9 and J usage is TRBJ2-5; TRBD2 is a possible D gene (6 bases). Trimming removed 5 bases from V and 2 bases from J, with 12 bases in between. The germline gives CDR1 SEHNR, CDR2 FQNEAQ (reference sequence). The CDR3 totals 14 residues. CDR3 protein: CASSPPGTQETQYF. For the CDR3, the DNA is TGTGCCAGCAGCCCCCCCGGGACTCAAGAGACCCAGTACTTC.

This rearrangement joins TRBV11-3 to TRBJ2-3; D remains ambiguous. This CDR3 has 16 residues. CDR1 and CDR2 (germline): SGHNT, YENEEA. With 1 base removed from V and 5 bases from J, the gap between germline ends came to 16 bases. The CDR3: CASSLGSGVGVDTQYF. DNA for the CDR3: TGTGCCAGCAGCTTAGGGTCCGGAGTTGGTGTAGATACGCAGTATTTT.

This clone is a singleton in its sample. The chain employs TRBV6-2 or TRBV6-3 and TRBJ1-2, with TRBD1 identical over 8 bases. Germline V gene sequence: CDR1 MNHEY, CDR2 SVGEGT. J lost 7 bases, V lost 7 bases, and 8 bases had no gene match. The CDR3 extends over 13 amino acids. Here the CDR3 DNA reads TGTGCCAGCACCCCGGACAGGGTATTTGGCTACACCTTC. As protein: CASTPDRVFGYTF.

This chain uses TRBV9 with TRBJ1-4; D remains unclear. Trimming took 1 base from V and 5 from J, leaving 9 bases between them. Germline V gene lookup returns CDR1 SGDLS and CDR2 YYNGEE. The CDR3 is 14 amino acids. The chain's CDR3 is CASSVRGGNEKLFF. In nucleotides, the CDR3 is TGTGCCAGCAGCGTACGGGGAGGCAATGAAAAACTGTTTTTT.

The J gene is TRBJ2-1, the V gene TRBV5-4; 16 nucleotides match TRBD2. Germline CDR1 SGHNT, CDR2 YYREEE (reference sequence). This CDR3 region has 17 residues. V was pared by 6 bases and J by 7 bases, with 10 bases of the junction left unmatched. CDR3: CASTPFGTSGRVNEQFF. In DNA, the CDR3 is TGTGCCAGCACCCCCTTCGGGACTAGCGGGAGGGTGAATGAGCAGTTCTTC.